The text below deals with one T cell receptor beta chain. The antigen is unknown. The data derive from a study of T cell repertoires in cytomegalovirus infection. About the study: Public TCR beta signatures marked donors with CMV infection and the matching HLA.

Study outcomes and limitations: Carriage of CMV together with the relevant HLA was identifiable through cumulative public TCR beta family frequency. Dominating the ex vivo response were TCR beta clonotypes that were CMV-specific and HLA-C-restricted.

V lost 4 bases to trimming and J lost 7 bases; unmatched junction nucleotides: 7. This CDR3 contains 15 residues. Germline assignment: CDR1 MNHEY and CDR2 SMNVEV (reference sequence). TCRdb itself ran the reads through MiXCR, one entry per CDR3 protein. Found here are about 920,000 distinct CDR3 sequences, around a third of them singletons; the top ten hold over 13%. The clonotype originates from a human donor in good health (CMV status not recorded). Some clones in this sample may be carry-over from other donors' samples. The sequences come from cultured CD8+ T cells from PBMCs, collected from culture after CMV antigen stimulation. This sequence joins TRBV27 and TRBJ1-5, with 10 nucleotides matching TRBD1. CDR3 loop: CASSSRQGARQPQHF. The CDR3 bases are TGTGCCAGCAGTTCCAGACAGGGGGCAAGACAGCCCCAGCATTTT.